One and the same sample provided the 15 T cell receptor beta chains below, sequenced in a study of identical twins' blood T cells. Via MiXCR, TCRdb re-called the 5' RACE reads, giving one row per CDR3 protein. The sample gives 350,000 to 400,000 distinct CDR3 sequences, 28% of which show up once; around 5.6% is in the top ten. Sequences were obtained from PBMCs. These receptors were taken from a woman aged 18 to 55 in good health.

The CDR3: CASSQDRSSPLHF. CDR3 coding DNA: TGTGCCAGCTCTCAGGACAGGTCTTCACCCCTCCACTTT. V usage is TRBV18 and J usage is TRBJ1-6, with 7 bases lining up with TRBD1. J was trimmed by 9 bases and V by 6 bases; bases with no gene match: 5. This CDR3 comprises 13 residues. The germline gives CDR1 KGHSH, CDR2 LQKENI.

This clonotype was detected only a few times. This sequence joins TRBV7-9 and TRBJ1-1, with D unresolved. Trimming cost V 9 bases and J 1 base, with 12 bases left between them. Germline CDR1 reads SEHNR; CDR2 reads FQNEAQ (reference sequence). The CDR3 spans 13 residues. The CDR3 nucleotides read TGTGCCAGTGATAGGGCAGGGAACACTGAAGCTTTCTTT. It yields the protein CASDRAGNTEAFF.

The CDR3 DNA follows: TGTGCCAGCAAGAACGACTGGGAATATGGTACGCAGTATTTT. Its translation: CASKNDWEYGTQYF. This chain links TRBV3-1 with TRBJ2-3; D gene ambiguous. Trimming removed 7 bases at V and 8 bases at J, with 19 bases between. Germline V CDR1 and CDR2: LGHDT, YNNKEL (reference sequence). The CDR3 loop spans 14 amino acids.

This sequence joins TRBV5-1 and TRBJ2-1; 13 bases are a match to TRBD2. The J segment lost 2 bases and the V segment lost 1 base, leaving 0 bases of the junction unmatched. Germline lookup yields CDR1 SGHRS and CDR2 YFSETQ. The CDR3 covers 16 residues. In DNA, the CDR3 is TGCGCCAGCAGCTTGACTAGCGGGGGGGCCTACAATGAGCAGTTCTTC. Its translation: CASSLTSGGAYNEQFF.

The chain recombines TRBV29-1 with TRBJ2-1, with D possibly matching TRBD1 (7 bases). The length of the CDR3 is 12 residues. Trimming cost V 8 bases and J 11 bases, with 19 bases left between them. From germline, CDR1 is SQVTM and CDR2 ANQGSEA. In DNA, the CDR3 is TGCAGCTTCCAGCAGGGGGGAGCCCAGCAGTTCTTC. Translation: CSFQQGGAQQFF.

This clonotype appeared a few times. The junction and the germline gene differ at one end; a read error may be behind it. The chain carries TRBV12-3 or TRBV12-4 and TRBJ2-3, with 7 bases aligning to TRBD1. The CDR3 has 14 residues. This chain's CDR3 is CASSLDRASDTQYF. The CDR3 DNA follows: TGTGCCAGCAGCTTAGACAGGGCGTCAGATACGCAGTATTTT.

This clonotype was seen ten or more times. This CDR3 reads CASSQDRARNTEAFF. In DNA, the CDR3 is TGTGCCAGCAGCCAAGATAGGGCCAGGAACACTGAAGCTTTCTTT. V is TRBV3-1 and J is TRBJ1-1; D call uncertain. V was pared by 0 bases and J by 1 base, with 9 bases between. Germline CDR1 LGHDT, CDR2 YNNKEL (reference sequence). The CDR3 covers 15 residues.

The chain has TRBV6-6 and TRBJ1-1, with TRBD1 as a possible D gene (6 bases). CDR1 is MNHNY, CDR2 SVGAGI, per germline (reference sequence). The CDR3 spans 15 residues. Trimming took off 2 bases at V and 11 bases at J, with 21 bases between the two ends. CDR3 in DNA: TGTGCCAGCAGTTACGTTTCACAGGGAAGGAAGGATGCTTTCTTT. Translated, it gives CASSYVSQGRKDAFF.

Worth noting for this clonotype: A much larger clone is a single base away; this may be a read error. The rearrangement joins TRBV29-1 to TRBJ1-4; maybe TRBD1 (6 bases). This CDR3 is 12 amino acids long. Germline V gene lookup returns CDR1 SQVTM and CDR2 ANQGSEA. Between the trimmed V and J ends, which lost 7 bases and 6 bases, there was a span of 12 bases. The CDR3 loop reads CSARGWDEKLFF. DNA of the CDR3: TGCAGCGCCAGGGGATGGGATGAAAAACTGTTTTTT.

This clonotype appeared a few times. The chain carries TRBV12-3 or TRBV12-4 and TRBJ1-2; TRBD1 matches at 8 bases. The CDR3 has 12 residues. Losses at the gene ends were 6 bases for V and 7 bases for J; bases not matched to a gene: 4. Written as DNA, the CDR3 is TGTGCCAGCAGGGACAGGGCCCCTGGCTACACCTTC. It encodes CASRDRAPGYTF.

This chain's CDR3 is CSARVSGMDGELFF. The DNA of the CDR3 is TGCAGTGCTAGAGTTAGCGGGATGGACGGGGAGCTGTTTTTT. V and J are TRBV20-1 and TRBJ2-2; 8 bases match TRBD2. Trimming at V came to 1 base and at J to 7 bases, leaving 5 bases not matched to a gene. CDR3 length equals 14 residues. Germline V CDR1 and CDR2: DFQATT, SNEGSKA (reference sequence).

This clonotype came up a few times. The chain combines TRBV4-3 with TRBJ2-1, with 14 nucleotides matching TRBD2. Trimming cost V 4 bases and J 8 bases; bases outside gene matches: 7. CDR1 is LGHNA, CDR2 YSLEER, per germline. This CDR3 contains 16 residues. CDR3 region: CASSPISGLAGDEQFF. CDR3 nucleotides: TGCGCCAGCAGCCCAATCTCGGGACTAGCGGGAGATGAGCAGTTCTTC.

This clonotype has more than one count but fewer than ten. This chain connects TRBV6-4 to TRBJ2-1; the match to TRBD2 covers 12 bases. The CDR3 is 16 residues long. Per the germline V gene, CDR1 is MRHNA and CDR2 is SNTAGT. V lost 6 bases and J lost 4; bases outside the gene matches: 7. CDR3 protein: CASRWTSGTGYNEQFF. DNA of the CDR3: TGTGCCAGCAGGTGGACTAGCGGGACCGGTTACAATGAGCAGTTCTTC.

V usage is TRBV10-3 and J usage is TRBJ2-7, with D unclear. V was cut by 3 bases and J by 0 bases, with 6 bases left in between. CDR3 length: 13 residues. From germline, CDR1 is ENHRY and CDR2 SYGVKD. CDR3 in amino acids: CAISDQSSYEQYF. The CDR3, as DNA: TGTGCCATCAGTGACCAGAGCTCCTACGAGCAGTACTTC.

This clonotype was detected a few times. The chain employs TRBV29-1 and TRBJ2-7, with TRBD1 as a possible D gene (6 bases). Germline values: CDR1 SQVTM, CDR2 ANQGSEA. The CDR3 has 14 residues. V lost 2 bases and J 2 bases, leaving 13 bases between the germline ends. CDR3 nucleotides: TGCAGCGTTGAAACAAGGGACATTACCTACGAGCAGTACTTC. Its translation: CSVETRDITYEQYF.